This T cell receptor (beta chain) was captured in a study of patients and donors after allogeneic stem cell transplantation (dated by TCRdb to between 2020 and 2021). The germline V gene sets CDR1 to SGDLS and CDR2 to YYNGEE. The CDR3 measures 15 amino acids from cysteine to phenylalanine. The retained sequence is limited to the CDR3, 45 bases, with the frame set at the first base. The trim is 4 bases for V and 2 bases for J, with a gap of 16 bases between the germline ends. As regards this clonotype: The specificity of this receptor is unknown. The record has no base qualities; no much larger clone is one base away.

The library was produced with RT-PCR. The run used a NextSeq 550. The raw public reads went through TCRdb reprocessing: fastp at Q25, MiXCR clone calling, in-frame beta chains kept. Entries that share a CDR3 protein sequence are merged under the most common genes and DNA. This sample holds about 200,000 distinct CDR3 sequences; 41% were observed only once. 30% to 35% of the sample rests with the top ten. This receptor was obtained from a human donor who was either an allogeneic HSCT recipient or a stem cell or donor lymphocyte infusion donor (not recorded which). It is not recorded whose cells these are; they may come from a transplant donor. Sequencing was performed on blood, either unsorted or a sorted T cell fraction (not recorded which). The V and J segments used are TRBV9 and TRBJ2-7; the D region possibly corresponds to TRBD2 (6 bases align). The encoded CDR3 is CASSTHPGLPYEQYF. At the DNA level, the sequence is TGTGCCAGCAGCACACACCCGGGACTTCCCTACGAGCAGTACTTC.